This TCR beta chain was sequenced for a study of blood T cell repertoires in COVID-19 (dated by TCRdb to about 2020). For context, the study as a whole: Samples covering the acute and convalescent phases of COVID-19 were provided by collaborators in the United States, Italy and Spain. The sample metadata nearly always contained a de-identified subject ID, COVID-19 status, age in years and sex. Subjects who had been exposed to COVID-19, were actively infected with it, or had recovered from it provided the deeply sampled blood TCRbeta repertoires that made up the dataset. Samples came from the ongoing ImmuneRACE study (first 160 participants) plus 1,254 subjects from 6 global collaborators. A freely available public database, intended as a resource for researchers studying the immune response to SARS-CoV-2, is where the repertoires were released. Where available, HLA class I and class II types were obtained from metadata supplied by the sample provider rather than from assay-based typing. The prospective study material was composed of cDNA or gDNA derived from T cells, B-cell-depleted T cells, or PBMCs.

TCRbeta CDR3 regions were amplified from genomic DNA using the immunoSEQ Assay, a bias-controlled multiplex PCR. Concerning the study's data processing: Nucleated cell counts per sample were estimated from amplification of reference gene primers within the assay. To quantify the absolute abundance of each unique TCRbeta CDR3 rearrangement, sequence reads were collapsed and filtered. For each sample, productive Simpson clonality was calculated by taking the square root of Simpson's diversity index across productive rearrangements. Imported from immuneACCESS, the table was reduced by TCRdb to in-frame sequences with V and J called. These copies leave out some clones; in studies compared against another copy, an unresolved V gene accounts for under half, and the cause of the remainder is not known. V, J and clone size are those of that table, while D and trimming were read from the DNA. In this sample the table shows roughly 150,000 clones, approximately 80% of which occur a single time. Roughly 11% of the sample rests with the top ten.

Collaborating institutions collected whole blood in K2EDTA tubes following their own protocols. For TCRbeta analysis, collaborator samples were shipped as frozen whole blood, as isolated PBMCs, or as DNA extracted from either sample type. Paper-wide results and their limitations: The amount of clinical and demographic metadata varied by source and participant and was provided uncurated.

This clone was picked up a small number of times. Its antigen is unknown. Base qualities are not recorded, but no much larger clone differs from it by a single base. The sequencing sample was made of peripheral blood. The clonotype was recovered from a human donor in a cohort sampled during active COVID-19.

DNA sequence: TGCGCCAGCAGCCAGGAACAGGGGGCAAGCAATCAGCCCCAGCATTTT. This gives the protein CASSQEQGASNQPQHF. Here the chain combines TRBV4-3 and TRBJ1-5; 9 bases in between match TRBD1. Clipping removes 3 bases from V and 1 base from J, with 4 as the unmatched junction base count. Inclusive of the bounding cysteine and phenylalanine, the CDR3 is 16 residues long. The CDR3 DNA has 48 bases and is translated from base 1. For CDR1 and CDR2, the germline V gene lists LGHNA and YSLEER.